This T cell receptor (beta chain) was recovered during a study of response to subunit inactivated influenza vaccine. TCRdb processed the RT-PCR reads anew with MiXCR; each CDR3 protein has one entry. Of roughly 500,000 distinct CDR3 sequences detected, 16% appear once; the ten largest clones hold 3% to 3.5%. Study-level findings and limits: Researchers suggested that each seasonal influenza vaccination recruits few new T cells.

Per germline, CDR1 MDHEN and CDR2 SYDVKM. The CDR3 spans 15 residues. Trimming cost V 4 bases and J 5 bases; bases outside gene matches: 8. In its sample, this clonotype was seen a few times. Its antigen is unknown. V and J are TRBV28 and TRBJ2-3; 8 bases fit TRBD1. The source is a man aged 50 to 69 who received an inactivated influenza vaccine. Source: CD4+ T cells sorted from PBMCs, taken roughly 24 months after vaccination. The DNA of the CDR3 is TGTGCCAGCAGTTACGGACAGGGTGTCATAGATACGCAGTATTTT. This translates into CASSYGQGVIDTQYF.